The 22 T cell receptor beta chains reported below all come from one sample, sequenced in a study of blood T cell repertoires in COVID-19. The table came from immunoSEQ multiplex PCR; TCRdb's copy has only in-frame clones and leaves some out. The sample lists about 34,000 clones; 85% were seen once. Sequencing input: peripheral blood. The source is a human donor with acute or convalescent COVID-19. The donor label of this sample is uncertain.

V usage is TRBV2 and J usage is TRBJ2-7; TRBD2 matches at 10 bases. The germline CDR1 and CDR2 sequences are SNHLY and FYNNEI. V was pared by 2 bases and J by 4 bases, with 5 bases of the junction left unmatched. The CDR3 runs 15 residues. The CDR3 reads CASSESGGAQYEQYF. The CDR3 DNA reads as TGTGCCAGCAGTGAAAGCGGGGGGGCTCAGTACGAGCAGTACTTC. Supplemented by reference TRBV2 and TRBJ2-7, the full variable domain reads EPEVTQTPSHQVTQMGQEVILRCVPISNHLYFYWYRQILGQKVEFLVSFYNNEISEKSEIFDDQFSVERPDGSNFTLKIRSTKLEDSAMYFCASSESGGAQYEQYFGPGTRLTVT.

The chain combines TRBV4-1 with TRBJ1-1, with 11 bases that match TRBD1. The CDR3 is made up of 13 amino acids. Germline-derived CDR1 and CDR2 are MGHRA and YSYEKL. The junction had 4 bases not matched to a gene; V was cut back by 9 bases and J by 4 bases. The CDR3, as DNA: TGCGCCAGTGGGACAGGGGGGGGCACTGAAGCTTTCTTT. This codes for CASGTGGGTEAFF.

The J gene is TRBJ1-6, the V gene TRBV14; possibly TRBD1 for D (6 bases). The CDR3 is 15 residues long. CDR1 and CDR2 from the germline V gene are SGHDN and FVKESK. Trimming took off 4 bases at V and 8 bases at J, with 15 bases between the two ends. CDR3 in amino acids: CASSPRTDSYSPLHF. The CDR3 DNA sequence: TGTGCCAGCAGCCCGAGGACAGATTCATATTCACCCCTCCACTTT.

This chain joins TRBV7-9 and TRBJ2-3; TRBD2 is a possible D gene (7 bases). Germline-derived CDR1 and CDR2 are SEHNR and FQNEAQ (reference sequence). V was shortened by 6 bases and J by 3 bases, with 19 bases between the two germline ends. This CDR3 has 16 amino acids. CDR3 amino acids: CASSRGDAGATDTQYF. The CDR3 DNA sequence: TGTGCCAGCAGTCGTGGAGACGCGGGGGCTACAGATACGCAGTATTTT.

This CDR3 reads CASSYGSNSPLHF. DNA for the CDR3: TGTGCCAGCAGTTACGGTAGTAATTCACCCCTCCACTTT. The V gene is TRBV6-2 or TRBV6-3, the J gene TRBJ1-6; no reliable D call. V lost 2 bases and J lost 6, with 5 bases in between. The CDR3 runs to 13 residues. Germline V gives CDR1 MNHEY, CDR2 SVGEGT.

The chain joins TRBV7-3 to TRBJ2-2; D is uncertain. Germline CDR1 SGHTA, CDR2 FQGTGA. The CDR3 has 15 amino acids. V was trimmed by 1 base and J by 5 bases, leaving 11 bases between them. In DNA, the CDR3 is TGTGCCAGCAGCTTAATGTCGGTCTCGACCGGGGAGCTGTTTTTT. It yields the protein CASSLMSVSTGELFF.

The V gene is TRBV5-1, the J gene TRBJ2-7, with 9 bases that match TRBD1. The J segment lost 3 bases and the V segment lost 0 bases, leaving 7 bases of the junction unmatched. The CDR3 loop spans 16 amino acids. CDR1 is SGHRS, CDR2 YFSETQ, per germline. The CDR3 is CASSLDTGQGGYEQYF. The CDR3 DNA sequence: TGCGCCAGCAGCTTGGACACGGGACAGGGTGGCTACGAGCAGTACTTC.

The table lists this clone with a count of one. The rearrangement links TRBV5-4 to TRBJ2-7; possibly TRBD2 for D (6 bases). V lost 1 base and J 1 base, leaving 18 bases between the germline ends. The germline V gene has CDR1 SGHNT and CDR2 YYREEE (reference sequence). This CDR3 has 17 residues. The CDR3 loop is CASSLSGKGLQSYEQYF. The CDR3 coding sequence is TGTGCCAGCAGCTTGTCGGGAAAGGGACTCCAATCCTACGAGCAGTACTTC.

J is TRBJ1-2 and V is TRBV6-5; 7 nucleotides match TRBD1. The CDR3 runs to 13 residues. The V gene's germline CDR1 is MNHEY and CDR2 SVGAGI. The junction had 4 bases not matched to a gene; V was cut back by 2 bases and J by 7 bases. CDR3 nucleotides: TGTGCCAGCAGTTACGGACAGGATTTTGGCTACACCTTC. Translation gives CASSYGQDFGYTF.

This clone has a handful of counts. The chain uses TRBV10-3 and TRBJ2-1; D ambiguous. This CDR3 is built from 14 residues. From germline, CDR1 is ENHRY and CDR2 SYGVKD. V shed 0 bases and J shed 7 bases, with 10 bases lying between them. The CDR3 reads CAISESQRVNEQFF. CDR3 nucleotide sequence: TGTGCCATCAGTGAGTCGCAACGGGTGAATGAGCAGTTCTTC.

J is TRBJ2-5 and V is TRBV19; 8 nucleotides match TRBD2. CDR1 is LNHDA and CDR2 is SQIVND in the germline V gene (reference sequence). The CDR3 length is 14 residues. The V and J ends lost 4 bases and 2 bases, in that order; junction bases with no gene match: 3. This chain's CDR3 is CASSSLAGQETQYF. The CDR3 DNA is TGTGCCAGTAGTAGCTTAGCGGGGCAAGAGACCCAGTACTTC.

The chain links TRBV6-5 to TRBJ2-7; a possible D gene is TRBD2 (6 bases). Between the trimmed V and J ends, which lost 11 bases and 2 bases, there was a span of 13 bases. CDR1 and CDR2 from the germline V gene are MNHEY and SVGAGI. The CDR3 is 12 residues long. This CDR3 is CAGRTGTYEQYF. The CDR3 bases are TGTGCCGGGAGGACTGGGACCTACGAGCAGTACTTC.

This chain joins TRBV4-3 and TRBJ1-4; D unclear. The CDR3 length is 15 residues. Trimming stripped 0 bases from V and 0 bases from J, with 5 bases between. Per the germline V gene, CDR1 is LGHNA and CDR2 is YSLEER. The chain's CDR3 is CASSQDQTTNEKLFF. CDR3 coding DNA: TGCGCCAGCAGCCAAGACCAGACAACTAATGAAAAACTGTTTTTT.

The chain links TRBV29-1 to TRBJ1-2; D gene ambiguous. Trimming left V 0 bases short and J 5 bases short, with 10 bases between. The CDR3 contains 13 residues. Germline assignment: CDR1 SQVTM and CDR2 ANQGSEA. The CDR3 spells CSVEEAGIYGYTF. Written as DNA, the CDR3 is TGCAGCGTTGAAGAGGCGGGGATTTATGGCTACACCTTC.

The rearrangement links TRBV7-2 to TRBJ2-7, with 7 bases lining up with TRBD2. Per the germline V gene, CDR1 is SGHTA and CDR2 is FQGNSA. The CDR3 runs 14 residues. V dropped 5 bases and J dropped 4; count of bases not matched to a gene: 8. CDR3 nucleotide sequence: TGTGCCAGCAGCCGGAGCGGGATAAGTTACGAGCAGTACTTC. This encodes CASSRSGISYEQYF.

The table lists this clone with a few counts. The DNA for the CDR3 is TGTGCTACCAGGGAGGCCGAGAGCTATGGCTACACCTTC. The encoded protein is CATREAESYGYTF. The chain has TRBV2 and TRBJ1-2, with D perhaps matching TRBD1 (5 bases). Germline V gene lookup returns CDR1 SNHLY and CDR2 FYNNEI. There are 13 residues in the CDR3.

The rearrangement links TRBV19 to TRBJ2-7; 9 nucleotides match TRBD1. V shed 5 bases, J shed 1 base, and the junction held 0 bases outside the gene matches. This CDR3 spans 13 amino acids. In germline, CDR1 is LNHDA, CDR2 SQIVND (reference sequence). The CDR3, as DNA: TGTGCCAGTAGTGGACAGGGGTCCTACGAGCAGTACTTC. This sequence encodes CASSGQGSYEQYF.

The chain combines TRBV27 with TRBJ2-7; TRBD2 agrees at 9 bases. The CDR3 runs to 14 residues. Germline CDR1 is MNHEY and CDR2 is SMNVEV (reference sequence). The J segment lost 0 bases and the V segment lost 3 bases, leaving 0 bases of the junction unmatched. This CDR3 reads CASSLGLASYEQYF. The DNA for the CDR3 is TGTGCCAGCAGTTTGGGACTAGCCTCCTACGAGCAGTACTTC.

The DNA for the CDR3 is TGTGCCAGTAGTCTGACAGGGGTTTTGGGTGGCTACACCTTC. Translating it yields CASSLTGVLGGYTF. The chain employs TRBV19 and TRBJ1-2, with 8 nucleotides matching TRBD1. The junction had 9 bases not matched to a gene; V was cut back by 5 bases and J by 7 bases. The CDR3 has 14 residues. CDR1 is LNHDA, CDR2 SQIVND, per germline (reference sequence). The complete variable domain, with remaining parts taken from reference TRBV19 and TRBJ1-2, reads DGGITQSPKYLFRKEGQNVTLSCEQNLNHDAMYWYRQDPGQGLRLIYYSQIVNDFQKGDIAEGYSVSREKKESFPLTVTSAQKNPTAFYLCASSLTGVLGGYTFGSGTRLTVV.

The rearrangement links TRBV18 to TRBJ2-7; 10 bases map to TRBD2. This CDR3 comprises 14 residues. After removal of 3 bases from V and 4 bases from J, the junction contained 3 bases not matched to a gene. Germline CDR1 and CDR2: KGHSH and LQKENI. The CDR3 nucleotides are TGTGCCAGCTCACCTGGGACTAGCGAGTACGAGCAGTACTTC. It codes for CASSPGTSEYEQYF.

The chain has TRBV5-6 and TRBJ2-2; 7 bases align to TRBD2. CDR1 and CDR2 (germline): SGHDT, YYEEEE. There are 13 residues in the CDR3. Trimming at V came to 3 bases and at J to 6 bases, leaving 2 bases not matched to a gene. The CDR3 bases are TGTGCCAGCAGCTATGGACTAGCCGGGGAGCTGTTTTTT. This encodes CASSYGLAGELFF.

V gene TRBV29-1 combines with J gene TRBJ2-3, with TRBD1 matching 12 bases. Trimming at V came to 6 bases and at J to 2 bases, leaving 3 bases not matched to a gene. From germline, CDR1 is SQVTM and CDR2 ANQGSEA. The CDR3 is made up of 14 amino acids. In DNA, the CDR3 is TGCAGCGTCCCGGGACAGGGGGCCACAGATACGCAGTATTTT. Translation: CSVPGQGATDTQYF.